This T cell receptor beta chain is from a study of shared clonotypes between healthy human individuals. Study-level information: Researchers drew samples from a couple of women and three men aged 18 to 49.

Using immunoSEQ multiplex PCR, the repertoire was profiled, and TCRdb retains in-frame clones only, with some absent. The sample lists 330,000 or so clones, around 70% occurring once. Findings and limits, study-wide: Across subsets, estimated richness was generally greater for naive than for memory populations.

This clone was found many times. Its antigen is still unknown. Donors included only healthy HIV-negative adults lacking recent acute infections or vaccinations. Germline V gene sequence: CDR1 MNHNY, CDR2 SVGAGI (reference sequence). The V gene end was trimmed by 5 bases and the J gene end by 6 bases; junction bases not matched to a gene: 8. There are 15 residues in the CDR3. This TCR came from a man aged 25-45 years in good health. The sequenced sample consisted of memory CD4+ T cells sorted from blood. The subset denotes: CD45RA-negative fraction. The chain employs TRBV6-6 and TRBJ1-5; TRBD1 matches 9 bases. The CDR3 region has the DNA TGTGCCAGCAGTGCTACCGGGACAGGGAGTCAGCCCCAGCATTTT. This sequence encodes CASSATGTGSQPQHF.